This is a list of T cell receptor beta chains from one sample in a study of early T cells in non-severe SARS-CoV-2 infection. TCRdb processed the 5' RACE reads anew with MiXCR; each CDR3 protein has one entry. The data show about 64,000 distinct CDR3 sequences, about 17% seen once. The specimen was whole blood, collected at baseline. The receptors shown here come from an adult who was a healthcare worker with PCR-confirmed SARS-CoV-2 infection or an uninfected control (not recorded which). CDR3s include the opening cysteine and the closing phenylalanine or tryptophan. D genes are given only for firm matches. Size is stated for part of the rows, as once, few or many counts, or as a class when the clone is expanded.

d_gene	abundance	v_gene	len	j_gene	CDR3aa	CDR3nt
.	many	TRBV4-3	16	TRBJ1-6	CASSQGTGARDSPLHF	TGCGCCAGCAGCCAAGGGACGGGGGCGCGGGATTCACCCCTCCACTTT
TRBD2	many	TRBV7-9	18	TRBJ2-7	CASSLASASGTSSYEQYF	TGTGCCAGCAGCTTAGCGTCGGCTAGCGGGACGAGCTCCTACGAGCAGTACTTC
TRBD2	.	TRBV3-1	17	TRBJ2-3	CASSQDQVSGGSDTQYF	TGTGCCAGCAGCCAAGATCAAGTTAGCGGGGGTTCAGATACGCAGTATTTT
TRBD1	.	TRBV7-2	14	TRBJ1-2	CASSPGQGYYGYTF	TGTGCCAGCAGCCCGGGACAGGGATACTATGGCTACACCTTC
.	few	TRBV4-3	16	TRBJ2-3	CASSQDGAGSTDTQYF	TGCGCCAGCAGCCAAGATGGGGCAGGTAGCACAGATACGCAGTATTTT
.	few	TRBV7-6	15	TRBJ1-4	CASSLGGSTNEKLFF	TGTGCCAGCAGCCTAGGGGGGTCGACTAATGAAAAACTGTTTTTT
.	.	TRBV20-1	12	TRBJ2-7	CSARVGDYEQYF	TGCAGTGCTAGAGTGGGGGACTACGAGCAGTACTTC
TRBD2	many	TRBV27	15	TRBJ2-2	CASTPTGGAPGELFF	TGTGCCAGCACCCCCACGGGGGGGGCCCCCGGGGAGCTGTTTTTT
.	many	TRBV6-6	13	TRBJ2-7	CASSSGPRKYPYF	TGTGCCAGCAGTTCAGGCCCCAGGAAGTATCCGTACTTC
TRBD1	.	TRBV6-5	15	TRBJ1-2	CASSYLQGANYGYTF	TGTGCCAGCAGTTACCTACAGGGGGCTAACTATGGCTACACCTTC
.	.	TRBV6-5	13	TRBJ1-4	CASSYSIGEKLFF	TGTGCCAGCAGTTACTCGATCGGAGAAAAACTGTTTTTT
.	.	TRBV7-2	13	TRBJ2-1	CASSFAYEGEQFF	TGTGCCAGCAGCTTCGCCTACGAGGGTGAGCAGTTCTTC
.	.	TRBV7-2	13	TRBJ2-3	CASTTPSTDTQYF	TGTGCCAGCACCACCCCCTCCACAGATACGCAGTATTTT
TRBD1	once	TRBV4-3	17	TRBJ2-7	CASSQDLLGQGSYEQYF	TGCGCCAGCAGCCAAGATCTCCTGGGACAGGGCTCCTACGAGCAGTACTTC
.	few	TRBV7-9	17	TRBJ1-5	CASSFFVSRGLNQPQHF	TGTGCCAGCAGCTTTTTTGTTTCCAGGGGTCTCAATCAGCCCCAGCATTTT
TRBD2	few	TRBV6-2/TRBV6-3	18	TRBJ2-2	CASSYVLGLAENTGELFF	TGTGCCAGCAGTTACGTTCTGGGACTAGCGGAGAACACCGGGGAGCTGTTTTTT
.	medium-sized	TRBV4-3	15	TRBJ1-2	CASSPQPQRGYGYTF	TGCGCCAGCAGCCCTCAGCCCCAAAGGGGCTATGGCTACACCTTC
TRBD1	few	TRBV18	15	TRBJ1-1	CASSPGGQGGTEAFF	TGTGCCAGCTCACCCGGGGGACAGGGCGGCACTGAAGCTTTCTTT
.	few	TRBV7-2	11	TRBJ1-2	CASSLLAGYTF	TGTGCCAGCAGCTTATTGGCCGGCTACACCTTC
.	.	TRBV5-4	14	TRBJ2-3	CASSGEGHTDTQYF	TGTGCCAGCAGCGGGGAAGGACACACAGATACGCAGTATTTT
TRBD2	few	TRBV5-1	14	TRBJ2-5	CASSRGRAKETQYF	TGCGCCAGCAGCCGCGGGAGGGCCAAGGAGACCCAGTACTTC
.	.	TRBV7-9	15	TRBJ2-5	CASSLRGQGEETQYF	TGTGCCAGCAGCTTACGAGGTCAGGGAGAAGAGACCCAGTACTTC
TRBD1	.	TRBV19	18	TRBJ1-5	CASSMMGQRERGNQPQHF	TGTGCCAGTAGTATGATGGGACAGCGGGAACGGGGCAATCAGCCCCAGCATTTT
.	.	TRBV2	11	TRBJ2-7	CASTVNYEQYF	TGTGCCAGCACCGTAAACTACGAGCAGTACTTC
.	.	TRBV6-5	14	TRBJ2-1	CASSSPDRYNEQFF	TGTGCCAGCAGTTCACCGGACAGATACAATGAGCAGTTCTTC
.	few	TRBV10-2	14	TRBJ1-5	CASSEGASNQPQHF	TGCGCCAGCAGTGAGGGGGCGAGCAATCAGCCCCAGCATTTT
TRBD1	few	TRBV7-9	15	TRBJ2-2	CASSFQGATTGELFF	TGTGCCAGCAGCTTCCAGGGGGCGACCACCGGGGAGCTGTTTTTT
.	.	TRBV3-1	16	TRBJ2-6	CASSQATLSGANVLTF	TGTGCCAGCAGCCAAGCCACACTATCTGGGGCCAACGTCCTGACTTTC
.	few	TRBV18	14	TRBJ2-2	CASSPDSYTGELFF	TGTGCCAGCTCACCAGACAGCTACACCGGGGAGCTGTTTTTT
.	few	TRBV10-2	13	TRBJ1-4	CASSEAAGEKLFF	TGCGCCAGCAGTGAAGCAGCAGGTGAAAAACTGTTTTTT
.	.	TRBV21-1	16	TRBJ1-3	CASSPTTAYRGNTIYF	TGTGCCAGCAGCCCGACGACAGCCTACCGCGGAAACACCATATATTTT
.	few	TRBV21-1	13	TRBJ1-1	CASSKRPNTEAFF	TGTGCCAGCAGCAAAAGACCGAACACTGAAGCTTTCTTT
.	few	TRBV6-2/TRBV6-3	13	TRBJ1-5	CASTGIFNQPQHF	TGTGCCAGCACCGGGATCTTCAATCAGCCCCAGCATTTT
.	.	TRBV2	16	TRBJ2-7	CASSEAWASRDYEQYF	TGTGCCAGCAGTGAAGCTTGGGCTAGCAGGGACTACGAGCAGTACTTC
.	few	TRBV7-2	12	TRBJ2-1	CASSLVRGEQFF	TGTGCCAGCAGCTTAGTGCGAGGCGAGCAGTTCTTC
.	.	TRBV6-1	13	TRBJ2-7	CASSTTASGEQYF	TGTGCCAGCAGTACGACAGCTTCTGGCGAGCAGTACTTC
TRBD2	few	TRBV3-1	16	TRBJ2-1	CASSQHIAGQSREQFF	TGTGCCAGCAGCCAACATATAGCGGGGCAATCTCGTGAGCAGTTCTTC
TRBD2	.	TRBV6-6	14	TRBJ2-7	CASSYISGTYEQYF	TGTGCCAGCAGTTACATTAGCGGGACCTACGAGCAGTACTTC
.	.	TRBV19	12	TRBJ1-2	CASKKGSYGYTF	TGTGCCAGTAAGAAGGGAAGCTATGGCTACACCTTC
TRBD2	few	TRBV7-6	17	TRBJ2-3	CASSPGLAGGRTDTQYF	TGTGCCAGCAGCCCGGGACTAGCGGGGGGTAGGACAGATACGCAGTATTTT
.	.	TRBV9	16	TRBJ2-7	CASSVVGGGPPYEQYF	TGTGCCAGCAGCGTGGTCGGTGGGGGGCCCCCTTACGAGCAGTACTTC
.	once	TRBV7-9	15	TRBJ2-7	CASSRGADPSYEQYF	TGTGCCAGCAGCCGAGGAGCTGACCCATCCTACGAGCAGTACTTC
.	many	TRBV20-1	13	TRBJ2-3	CSAPGRSTDTQYF	TGCAGTGCCCCTGGACGAAGCACAGATACGCAGTATTTT
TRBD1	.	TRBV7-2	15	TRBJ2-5	CASSFDRGRRETQYF	TGTGCCAGCAGTTTCGACAGGGGGAGAAGGGAGACCCAGTACTTC
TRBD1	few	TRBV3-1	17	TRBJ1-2	CASSTTLNRDSNYGYTF	TGTGCCAGCAGCACTACACTAAACCGGGACAGTAACTATGGCTACACCTTC
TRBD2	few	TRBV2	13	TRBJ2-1	CASSDGTPGGQFF	TGTGCCAGCAGCGATGGGACTCCGGGAGGGCAGTTCTTC
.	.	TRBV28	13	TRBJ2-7	CASTRRGNYEQYF	TGTGCCAGCACTCGCCGGGGGAACTACGAGCAGTACTTC
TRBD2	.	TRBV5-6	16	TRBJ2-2	CASSLAFGGATGELFF	TGTGCCAGCAGCTTGGCGTTCGGGGGGGCCACCGGGGAGCTGTTTTTT
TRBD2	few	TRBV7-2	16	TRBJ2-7	CASAKEASGGYYEQYF	TGTGCCAGCGCAAAAGAGGCCAGCGGGGGATACTACGAGCAGTACTTC
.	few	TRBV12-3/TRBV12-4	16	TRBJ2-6	CASSPLQGPGANVLTF	TGTGCCAGCAGCCCATTACAGGGCCCAGGGGCCAACGTCCTGACTTTC
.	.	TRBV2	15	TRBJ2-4	CASSGNELAKNIQYF	TGTGCCAGCAGTGGGAATGAACTAGCCAAAAACATTCAGTACTTC
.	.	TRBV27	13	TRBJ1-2	CASSLKGNYGYTF	TGTGCCAGCAGTTTGAAGGGAAACTATGGCTACACCTTC
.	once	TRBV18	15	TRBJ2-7	CASSPVQVSIGEQYF	TGTGCCAGCTCACCGGTTCAGGTTTCAATTGGCGAGCAGTACTTC